Sequencing of this T cell receptor beta chain was carried out in a study of CXCR3-negative and CXCR3-positive naive CD8 T cells. Germline loops: CDR1 SGHVS, CDR2 FNYEAQ. The CDR3 spans 16 residues. Turning to this clonotype: Its antigen is not known.

The study's findings and limits: Comparison of naive subsets found surface CD5 to be comparable, and TCR strength was inferred on the basis of TRB CDR3 properties.

The study made its TRB cDNA libraries by 5' RACE, adding UMI labels. TCRdb reprocessed the 5' RACE reads and reports one entry per CDR3 protein, with no DNA. This listing includes 70,000 to 95,000 distinct CDR3 sequences. This chain links TRBV7-6 with TRBJ1-1; TCRdb gives TRBD1 as the D gene, but with no DNA this cannot be confirmed. The receptor was derived from a human donor in good health. Some clones in this sample may be carry-over from other donors' samples. The source material was naive CXCR3- CD8+ T cells from blood. The subset was: CD45RO-CCR7+CD27+CD95- naive CD8+ T cells lacking CXCR3 (TNR3-). The CDR3 is CASSLARDTWNTEAFF.